The sequence of this TCR beta chain was determined in a study of CD8 T cells in Susac syndrome. The V and J ends lost 6 bases and 4 bases respectively, with 10 bases between them. The CDR3 loop spans 12 amino acids. Germline V gene sequence: CDR1 MNHEY, CDR2 SMNVEV (reference sequence). The authors reverse transcribed 0.5 to 1 ug RNA with random hexamers. TCRdb re-called the immunoSEQ multiplex PCR reads with MiXCR, one entry per CDR3 protein. The profile shows around 150,000 distinct CDR3 sequences, approximately 94% of them singletons. This receptor was taken from a human donor with multiple sclerosis. Material for sequencing was CD4+ T cells from PBMCs. The J gene is TRBJ2-7, the V gene TRBV27; D call uncertain. The CDR3 spells CASRRGPYEQYF. The CDR3 nucleotides are TGTGCCAGCAGACGTGGTCCTTACGAGCAGTACTTC.